The 2 T cell receptor beta chains given below trace back to one sample, sequenced in a study of vaccination and CD4 T cells after COVID-19. Treatment given: roughly ten-day PBMC culture with coronavirus spike peptide pools or control peptides (ViraFEST assay). Unexposed donor CD4+ T cells predated the COVID-19 pandemic, collected 2011-2018. The Oncomine TCR Beta short-read assay sequenced DNA from cultured CD4+ T cells. TCRdb recomputed calls from the PCR reads with MiXCR, one row per CDR3 protein. Altogether over 7,500 distinct CDR3 sequences are present, 30% to 40% being singletons, with the ten largest covering 32%. Their antigen targets remain unknown. Sequencing input: CD4+ T cells from blood, cultured in vitro. The receptor source for this set is a human donor in good health.

In its sample, this clonotype was seen a few times. J is TRBJ2-1 and V is TRBV11-1; 7 bases agree with TRBD1. The CDR3 extends over 15 amino acids. V shed 5 bases, J shed 5 bases, and the junction held 9 bases outside the gene matches. The germline V gene has CDR1 SGHAT and CDR2 FQDESV (reference sequence). For the CDR3, the DNA is TGTGCCAGCAGCCAGAGACAGGGTGCGGACAATGAGCAGTTCTTC. Its protein is CASSQRQGADNEQFF.

The chain recombines TRBV6-4 with TRBJ2-3; D is ambiguous. Looked up from germline, CDR1 is MRHNA and CDR2 is SNTAGT. Trimming left V 4 bases short and J 4 bases short, with 9 bases between. CDR3 length equals 13 residues. The chain's CDR3 is CASSATPPDTQYF. As DNA, the CDR3 is TGTGCCAGCAGTGCGACCCCCCCAGATACGCAGTATTTT.